This T cell receptor (beta chain) appears in the sequencing data of a study of identical twins. The V gene's germline CDR1 is SGHRS and CDR2 YFSETQ. The CDR3 runs to 15 residues. Trimming shortened V by 4 bases and J by 6 bases, and 18 bases separated the two germline ends. This clonotype was counted only a few times. TCRdb re-analysed the 5' RACE reads in MiXCR, keeping a single row per CDR3 protein. The data show hundreds of thousands of distinct CDR3 sequences, 21% seen once. The same sample was also used in a study of T cells expressing NK-cell markers.

This sequence joins TRBV5-1 and TRBJ2-3; D perhaps matches TRBD1 (6 bases). The receptor's source is a young woman in good health. The material sequenced was PBMCs. CDR3 protein: CASSARDNGMDTQYF. CDR3 sequence (DNA): TGCGCCAGCAGCGCCCGGGACAATGGAATGGATACGCAGTATTTT.